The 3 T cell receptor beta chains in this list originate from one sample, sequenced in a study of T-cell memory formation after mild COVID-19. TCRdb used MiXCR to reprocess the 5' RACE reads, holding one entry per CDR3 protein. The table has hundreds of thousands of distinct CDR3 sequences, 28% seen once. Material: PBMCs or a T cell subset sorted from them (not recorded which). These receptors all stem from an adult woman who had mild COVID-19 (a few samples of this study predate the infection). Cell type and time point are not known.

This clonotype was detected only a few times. The CDR3 DNA reads TGCGCCAGCAGCCAGCTGGCGACGAGCTCCTACAATGAGCAGTTCTTC. It specifies CASSQLATSSYNEQFF. The rearrangement links TRBV4-3 to TRBJ2-1; D uncertain. CDR1 is LGHNA, CDR2 YSLEER, per germline. V lost 3 bases, J lost 0 bases, and 12 bases lay in between. The CDR3 spans 16 residues.

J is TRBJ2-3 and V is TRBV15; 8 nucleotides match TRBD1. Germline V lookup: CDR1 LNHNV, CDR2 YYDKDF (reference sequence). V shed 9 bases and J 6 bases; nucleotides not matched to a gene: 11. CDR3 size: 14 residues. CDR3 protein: CATSRGLVSDTQYF. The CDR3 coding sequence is TGTGCCACGTCCAGGGGGCTGGTGTCGGATACGCAGTATTTT.

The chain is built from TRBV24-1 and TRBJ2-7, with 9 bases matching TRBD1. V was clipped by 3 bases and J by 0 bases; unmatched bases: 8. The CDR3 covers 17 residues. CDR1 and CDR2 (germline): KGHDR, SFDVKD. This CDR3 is CATSDTPGTGSSYEQYF. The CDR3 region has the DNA TGTGCCACCAGTGATACTCCCGGGACAGGGAGCTCCTACGAGCAGTACTTC.